This T cell receptor (beta chain) was documented in a study of T cell responses to AZD1222 COVID-19 vaccine. Findings and caveats of the study: In a largely white British group with more females than males, clonal diversity was possibly underestimated. As reported, nearly half of all spike-specific TCRs target variant regions that are unmutated. The study sampled repertoires only after the peak T cell response. Spike-specific TCR breadth and depth rose after two AZD1222 doses.

Clones were read by immunoSEQ multiplex PCR, and TCRdb kept only the in-frame ones, dropping some. The sample contains roughly 120,000 clones, around 92% of which appear only once. In regard to this clone: As yet, its antigen is unknown.

This clonotype was obtained from an adult in good health. This specimen consisted of peripheral blood, obtained on day 0 of AZD1222 vaccination.

As DNA, the CDR3 is TGTGCCAGCAGTGACGTGCAAAAGGCTCACAATGAGCAGTTCTTC. It translates to CASSDVQKAHNEQFF. The V call is TRBV6-4, the J call TRBJ2-1; D call uncertain. Germline lookup yields CDR1 MRHNA and CDR2 SNTAGT. V lost 2 bases to trimming and J lost 5 bases, with 13 bases between them. This CDR3 is built from 15 residues.